This T cell receptor (beta chain) emerged from a study of blood T cell repertoires in COVID-19. Germline assignment: CDR1 LNHDA and CDR2 SQIVND (reference sequence). The CDR3 has 15 residues. V dropped 4 bases and J dropped 5; count of bases not matched to a gene: 9. Assay: immunoSEQ multiplex PCR; the TCRdb copy retains only in-frame clones and omits some. This table has tens of thousands of clones, approximately 86% appearing once. Specimen: peripheral blood. V is TRBV19 and J is TRBJ1-2; TRBD1 matches at 8 bases. The TCR comes from a man aged 55-75 years with active or convalescent COVID-19. The CDR3 coding sequence is TGTGCCAGTAGTACCCCCCGGACAGGGACTTATGGCTACACCTTC. Translating it yields CASSTPRTGTYGYTF.